The present TCR beta chain was sequenced within a study of blood T cell repertoires in COVID-19. About the study: The study drew acute and convalescent COVID-19 samples from the United States, Italy and Spain. The cDNA or gDNA used as material had been derived from T cells, B-cell-depleted T cells, or PBMCs.

How the authors handled the data: Using reference gene primer amplification, nucleated cell counts were estimated. Here immunoSEQ multiplex PCR was the method, and the copy in TCRdb shows in-frame clones only, minus some. For V, J and clone size, that table is used; D and trimming come from the DNA. The repertoire consists of about 170,000 clones, with about nine tenths occurring once and the leading ten covering roughly 25%. Germline trimming cut 3 bases from V and 6 bases from J; bases unmatched to any gene: 6. The V gene's germline CDR1 is LNHDA and CDR2 SQIVND (reference sequence). The CDR3 runs to 15 residues.

The chain has TRBV19 and TRBJ1-5, with 9 bases matching TRBD1. This clonotype was sampled from a man aged 60 to 75 with acute or convalescent COVID-19. The sample taken for sequencing was peripheral blood. CDR3 amino acids: CASSITGGIGQPQHF. The CDR3, as DNA: TGTGCCAGTAGTATTACAGGGGGCATAGGTCAGCCCCAGCATTTT.